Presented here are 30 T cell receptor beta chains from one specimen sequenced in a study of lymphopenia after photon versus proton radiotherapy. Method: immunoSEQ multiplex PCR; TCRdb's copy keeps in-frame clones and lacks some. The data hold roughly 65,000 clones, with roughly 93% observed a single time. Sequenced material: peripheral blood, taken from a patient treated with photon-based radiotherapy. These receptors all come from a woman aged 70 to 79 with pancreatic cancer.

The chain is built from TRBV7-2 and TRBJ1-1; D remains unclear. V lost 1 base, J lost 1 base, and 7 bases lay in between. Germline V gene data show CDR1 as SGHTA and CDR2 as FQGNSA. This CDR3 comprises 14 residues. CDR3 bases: TGTGCCAGCAGCTTAGGAGGAGAGAACACTGAAGCTTTCTTT. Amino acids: CASSLGGENTEAFF.

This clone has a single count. The CDR3 is CASSPGLAGGPSYEQYF. For the CDR3, the DNA is TGCGCCAGCAGCCCGGGACTAGCGGGAGGGCCAAGCTACGAGCAGTACTTC. This chain uses TRBV5-1 with TRBJ2-5; TRBD2 matches 16 bases. The end of the DNA fits TRBJ2-7 better, so the J call may be wrong. CDR3 length equals 17 residues. Per germline, CDR1 SGHRS and CDR2 YFSETQ.

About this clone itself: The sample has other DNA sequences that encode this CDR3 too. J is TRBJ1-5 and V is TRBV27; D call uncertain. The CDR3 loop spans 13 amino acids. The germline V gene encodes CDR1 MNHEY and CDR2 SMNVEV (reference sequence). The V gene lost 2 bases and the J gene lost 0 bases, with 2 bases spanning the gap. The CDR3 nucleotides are TGTGCCAGCAGTTTAAGTAGCAATCAGCCCCAGCATTTT. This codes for CASSLSSNQPQHF.

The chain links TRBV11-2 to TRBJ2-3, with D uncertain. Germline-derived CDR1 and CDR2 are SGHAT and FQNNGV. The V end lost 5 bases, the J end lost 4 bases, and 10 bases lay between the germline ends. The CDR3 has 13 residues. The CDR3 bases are TGTGCCAGCAGCACCGGTCTGGCAGATACGCAGTATTTT. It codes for CASSTGLADTQYF.

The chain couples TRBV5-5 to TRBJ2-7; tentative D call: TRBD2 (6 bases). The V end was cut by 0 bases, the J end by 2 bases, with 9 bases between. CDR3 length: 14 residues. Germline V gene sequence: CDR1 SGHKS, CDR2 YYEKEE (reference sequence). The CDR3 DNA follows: TGTGCCAGCAGCTTGGCCGGGACTCCCTACGAGCAGTACTTC. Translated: CASSLAGTPYEQYF. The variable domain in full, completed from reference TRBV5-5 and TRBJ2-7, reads DAGVTQSPTHLIKTRGQQVTLRCSPISGHKSVSWYQQVLGQGPQFIFQYYEKEERGRGNFPDRFSARQFPNYSSELNVNALLLGDSALYLCASSLAGTPYEQYFGPGTRLTVT.

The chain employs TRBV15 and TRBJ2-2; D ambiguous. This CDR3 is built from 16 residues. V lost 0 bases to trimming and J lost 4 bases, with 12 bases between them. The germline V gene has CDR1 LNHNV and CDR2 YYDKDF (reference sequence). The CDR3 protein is CATSRDVASRTGELFF. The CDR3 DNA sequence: TGTGCCACCAGCAGAGATGTGGCATCCCGCACCGGGGAGCTGTTTTTT.

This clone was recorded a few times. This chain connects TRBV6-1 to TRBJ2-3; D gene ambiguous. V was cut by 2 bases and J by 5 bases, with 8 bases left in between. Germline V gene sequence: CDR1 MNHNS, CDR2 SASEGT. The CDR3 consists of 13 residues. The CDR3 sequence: CASSEFGLDTQYF. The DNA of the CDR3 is TGTGCCAGCAGTGAATTTGGCCTAGATACGCAGTATTTT.

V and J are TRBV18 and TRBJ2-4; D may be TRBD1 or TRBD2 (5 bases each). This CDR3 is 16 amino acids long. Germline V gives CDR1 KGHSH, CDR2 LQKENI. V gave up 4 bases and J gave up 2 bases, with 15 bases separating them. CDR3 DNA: TGTGCCAGCTCACTCCGCCGGGACGGTACCAAAAACATTCAGTACTTC. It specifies CASSLRRDGTKNIQYF.

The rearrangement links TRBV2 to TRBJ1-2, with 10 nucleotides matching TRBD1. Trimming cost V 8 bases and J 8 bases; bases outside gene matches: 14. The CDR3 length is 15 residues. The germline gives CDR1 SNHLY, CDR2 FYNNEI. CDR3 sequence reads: CASPETGQGYYGYTF. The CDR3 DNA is TGTGCCAGCCCCGAAACGGGACAGGGGTATTACGGCTACACCTTC.

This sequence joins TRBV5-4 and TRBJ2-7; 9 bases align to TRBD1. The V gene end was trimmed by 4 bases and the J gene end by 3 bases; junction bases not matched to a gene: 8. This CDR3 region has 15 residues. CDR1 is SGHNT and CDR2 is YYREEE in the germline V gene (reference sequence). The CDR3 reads CASSPSDRGIYEQYF. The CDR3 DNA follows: TGTGCCAGCAGCCCCTCGGACAGGGGAATCTACGAGCAGTACTTC.

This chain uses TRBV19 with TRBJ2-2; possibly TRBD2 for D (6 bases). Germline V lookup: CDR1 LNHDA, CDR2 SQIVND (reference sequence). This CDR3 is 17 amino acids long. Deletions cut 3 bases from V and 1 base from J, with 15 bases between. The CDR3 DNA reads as TGTGCCAGTAGTATCTACCCGGGGCGGGAGAACACCGGGGAGCTGTTTTTT. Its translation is CASSIYPGRENTGELFF.

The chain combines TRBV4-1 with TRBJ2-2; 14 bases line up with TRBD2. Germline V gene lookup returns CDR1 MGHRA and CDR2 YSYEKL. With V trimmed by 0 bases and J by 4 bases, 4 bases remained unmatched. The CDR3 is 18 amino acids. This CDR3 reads CASSQETSGRASTGELFF. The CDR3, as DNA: TGCGCCAGCAGCCAAGAGACTAGCGGGAGGGCCAGCACCGGGGAGCTGTTTTTT.

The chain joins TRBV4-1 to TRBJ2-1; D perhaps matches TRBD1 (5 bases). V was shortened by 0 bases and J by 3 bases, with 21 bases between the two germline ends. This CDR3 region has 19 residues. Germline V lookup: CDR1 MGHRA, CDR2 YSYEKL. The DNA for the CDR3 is TGCGCCAGCAGCCAAGAGAAAGGCTTGCAGGGCATCGACTACAATGAGCAGTTCTTC. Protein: CASSQEKGLQGIDYNEQFF.

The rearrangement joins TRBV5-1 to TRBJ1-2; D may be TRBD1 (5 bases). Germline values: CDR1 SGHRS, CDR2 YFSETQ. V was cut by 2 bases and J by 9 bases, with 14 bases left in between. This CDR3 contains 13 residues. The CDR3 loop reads CASSFRETDRYTF. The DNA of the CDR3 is TGCGCCAGCAGCTTTAGGGAGACAGATCGCTACACCTTC.

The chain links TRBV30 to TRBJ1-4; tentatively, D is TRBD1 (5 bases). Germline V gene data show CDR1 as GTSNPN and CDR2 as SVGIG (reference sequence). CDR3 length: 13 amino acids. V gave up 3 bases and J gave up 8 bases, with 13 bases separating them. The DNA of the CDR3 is TGTGCCTGGAGCCGCCAGGGTGGGGAAAAACTGTTTTTT. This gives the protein CAWSRQGGEKLFF.

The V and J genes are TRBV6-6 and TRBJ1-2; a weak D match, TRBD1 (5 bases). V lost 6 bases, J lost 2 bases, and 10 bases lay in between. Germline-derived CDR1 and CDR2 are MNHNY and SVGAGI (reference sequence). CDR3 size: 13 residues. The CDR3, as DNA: TGTGCCAGCAGCTCCGGGACCAACTATGGCTACACCTTC. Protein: CASSSGTNYGYTF.

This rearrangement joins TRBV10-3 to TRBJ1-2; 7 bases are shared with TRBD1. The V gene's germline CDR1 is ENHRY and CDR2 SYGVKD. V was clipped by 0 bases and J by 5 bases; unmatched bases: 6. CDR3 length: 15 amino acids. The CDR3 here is CAISESTGTGYGYTF. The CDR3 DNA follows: TGTGCCATCAGTGAGTCGACAGGGACGGGGTATGGCTACACCTTC.

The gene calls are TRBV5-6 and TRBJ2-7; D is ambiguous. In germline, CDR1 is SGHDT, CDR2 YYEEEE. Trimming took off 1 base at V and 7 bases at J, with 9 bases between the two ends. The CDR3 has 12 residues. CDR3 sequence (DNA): TGTGCCAGCAGCTTGAACTCTTGGGAGCAGTACTTC. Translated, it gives CASSLNSWEQYF.

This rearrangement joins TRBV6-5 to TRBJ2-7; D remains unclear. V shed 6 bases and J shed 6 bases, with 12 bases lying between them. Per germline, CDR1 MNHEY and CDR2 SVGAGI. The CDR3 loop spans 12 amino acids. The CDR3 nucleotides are TGTGCCAGCAGCTCCCCGTGGGGCGAGCAGTACTTC. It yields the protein CASSSPWGEQYF.

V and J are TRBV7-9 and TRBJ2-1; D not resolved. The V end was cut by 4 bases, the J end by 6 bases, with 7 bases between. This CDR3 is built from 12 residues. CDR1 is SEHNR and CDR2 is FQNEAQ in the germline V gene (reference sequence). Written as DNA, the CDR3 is TGTGCCAGCAGCTCCGCTTCCAATGAGCAGTTCTTC. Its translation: CASSSASNEQFF.

This CDR3 is CASSKGTDSSYEQYF. CDR3 nucleotide sequence: TGTGCCAGCAGCAAAGGAACGGATAGCTCCTACGAGCAGTACTTC. The gene calls are TRBV21-1 and TRBJ2-7. TRBV21-1 is termed a pseudogene. CDR3 length equals 15 residues.

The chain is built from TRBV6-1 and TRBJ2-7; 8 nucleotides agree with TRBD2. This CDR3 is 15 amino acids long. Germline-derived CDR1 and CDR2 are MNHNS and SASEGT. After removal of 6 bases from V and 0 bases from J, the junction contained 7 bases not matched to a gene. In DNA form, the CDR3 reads TGTGCCAGCAGGGGCGGGGGGCGATTCTCCTACGAGCAGTACTTC. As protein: CASRGGGRFSYEQYF.

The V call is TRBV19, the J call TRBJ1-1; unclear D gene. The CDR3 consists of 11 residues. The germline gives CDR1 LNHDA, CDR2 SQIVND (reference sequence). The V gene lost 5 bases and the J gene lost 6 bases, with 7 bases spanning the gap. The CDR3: CASSRDAEAFF. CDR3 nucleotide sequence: TGTGCCAGTAGTCGGGATGCTGAAGCTTTCTTT.

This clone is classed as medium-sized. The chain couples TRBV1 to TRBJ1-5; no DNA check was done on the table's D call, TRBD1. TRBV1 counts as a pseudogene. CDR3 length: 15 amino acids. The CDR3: CTSSQDLGLKQPQHF. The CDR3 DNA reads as TGCACCAGCAGCCAAGATCTGGGGCTGAAACAGCCCCAGCATTTT.

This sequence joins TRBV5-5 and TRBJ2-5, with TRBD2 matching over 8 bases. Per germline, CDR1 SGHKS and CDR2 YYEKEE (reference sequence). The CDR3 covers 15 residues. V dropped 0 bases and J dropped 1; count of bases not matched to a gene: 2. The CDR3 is CASSLVGLGQETQYF. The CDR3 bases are TGTGCCAGCAGCTTGGTGGGACTAGGCCAAGAGACCCAGTACTTC.

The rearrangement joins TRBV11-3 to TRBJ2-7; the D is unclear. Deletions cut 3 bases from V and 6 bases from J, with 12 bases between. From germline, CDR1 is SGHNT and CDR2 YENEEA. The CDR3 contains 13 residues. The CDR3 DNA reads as TGTGCCAGCAGCTTCTCAGGTACGGGCGAGCAGTACTTC. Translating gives CASSFSGTGEQYF.

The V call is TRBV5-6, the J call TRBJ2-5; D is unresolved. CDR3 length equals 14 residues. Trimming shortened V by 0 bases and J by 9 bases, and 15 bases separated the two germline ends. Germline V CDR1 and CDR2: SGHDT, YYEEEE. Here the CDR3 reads CASSLGAVIGSQYF. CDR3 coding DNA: TGTGCCAGCAGCTTGGGCGCGGTGATTGGGTCCCAGTACTTC.

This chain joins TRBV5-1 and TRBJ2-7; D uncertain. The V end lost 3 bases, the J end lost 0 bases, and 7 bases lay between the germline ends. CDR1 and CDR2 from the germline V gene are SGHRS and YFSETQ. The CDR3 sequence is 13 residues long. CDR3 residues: CASSWASSYEQYF. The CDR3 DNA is TGCGCCAGCAGCTGGGCCAGCTCCTACGAGCAGTACTTC.

The CDR3 region is CAWSGFLAGAENEQFF. The CDR3 DNA sequence: TGTGCCTGGAGTGGATTTCTAGCGGGAGCGGAGAATGAGCAGTTCTTC. J is TRBJ2-1 and V is TRBV30, with TRBD2 matching 10 bases. CDR1 and CDR2 (germline): GTSNPN, SVGIG (reference sequence). The ends lost 1 base at V and 7 bases at J; junction bases unmatched: 10. CDR3 size: 16 residues.

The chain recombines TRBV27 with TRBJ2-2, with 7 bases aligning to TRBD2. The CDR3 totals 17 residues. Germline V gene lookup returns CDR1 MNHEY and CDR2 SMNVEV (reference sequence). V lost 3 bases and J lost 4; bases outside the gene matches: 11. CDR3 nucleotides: TGTGCCAGCAGTTTTCGGCCGCCGGGGAGGGCCACCGGGGAGCTGTTTTTT. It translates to CASSFRPPGRATGELFF.